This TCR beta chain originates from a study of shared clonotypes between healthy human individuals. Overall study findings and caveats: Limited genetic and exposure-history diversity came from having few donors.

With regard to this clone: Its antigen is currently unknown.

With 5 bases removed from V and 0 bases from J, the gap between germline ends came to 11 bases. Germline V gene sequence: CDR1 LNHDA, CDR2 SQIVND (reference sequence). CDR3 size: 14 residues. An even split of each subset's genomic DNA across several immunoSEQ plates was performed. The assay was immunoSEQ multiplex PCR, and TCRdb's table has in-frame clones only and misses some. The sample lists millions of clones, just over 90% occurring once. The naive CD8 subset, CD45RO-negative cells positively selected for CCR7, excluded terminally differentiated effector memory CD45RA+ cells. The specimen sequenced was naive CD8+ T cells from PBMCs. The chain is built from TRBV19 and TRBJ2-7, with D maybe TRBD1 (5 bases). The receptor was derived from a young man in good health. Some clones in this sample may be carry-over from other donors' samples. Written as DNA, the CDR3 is TGTGCCAGTAGTTCCAGGGAAAGCTCCTACGAGCAGTACTTC. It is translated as CASSSRESSYEQYF. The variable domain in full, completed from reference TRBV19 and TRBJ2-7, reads DGGITQSPKYLFRKEGQNVTLSCEQNLNHDAMYWYRQDPGQGLRLIYYSQIVNDFQKGDIAEGYSVSREKKESFPLTVTSAQKNPTAFYLCASSSRESSYEQYFGPGTRLTVT.